A single sample gave rise to the 7 T cell receptor beta chains below, sequenced in a study of blood T cell repertoires in COVID-19. Method: immunoSEQ multiplex PCR; TCRdb's copy keeps in-frame clones and lacks some. Among roughly 69,000 clones, 88% were seen once, and the ten largest hold more than 4%. Sequencing was carried out using peripheral blood. The receptors stem from a human donor in a cohort sampled during active COVID-19.

The V and J genes are TRBV28 and TRBJ2-1; weak D call: TRBD2 (5 bases). The CDR3 has 15 residues. The V and J ends lost 7 bases and 4 bases respectively, with 17 bases between them. Germline-derived CDR1 and CDR2 are MDHEN and SYDVKM. The CDR3 bases are TGTGCCAGCATCCAAGGTGGGAGATTTTACAATGAGCAGTTCTTC. As protein: CASIQGGRFYNEQFF.

The rearrangement links TRBV7-9 to TRBJ1-2; unclear D gene. The V end lost 4 bases, the J end lost 4 bases, and 7 bases lay between the germline ends. CDR3 length equals 12 residues. Germline lookup yields CDR1 SEHNR and CDR2 FQNEAQ (reference sequence). The DNA for the CDR3 is TGTGCCAGCAGCTCGGACTTCTATGGCTACACCTTC. Protein: CASSSDFYGYTF.

V is TRBV7-9 and J is TRBJ1-2; D unresolved. This CDR3 is 12 amino acids long. Trimming cost V 5 bases and J 7 bases, with 11 bases left between them. The germline V gene has CDR1 SEHNR and CDR2 FQNEAQ (reference sequence). This CDR3 is CASSTSTVGYTF. The CDR3 coding sequence is TGTGCCAGCAGCACATCGACTGTTGGCTACACCTTC.

CDR3 amino acids: CASSLSGGTGNEQFF. The CDR3 bases are TGTGCCAGCAGCCTAAGCGGGGGAACCGGGAATGAGCAGTTCTTC. The J gene is TRBJ2-1, the V gene TRBV7-3; 8 bases line up with TRBD2. There are 15 residues in the CDR3. With V trimmed by 5 bases and J by 7 bases, 10 bases remained unmatched. The germline V gene has CDR1 SGHTA and CDR2 FQGTGA. Full variable domain (outside the CDR3, taken from reference TRBV7-3 and TRBJ2-1): GAGVSQTPSNKVTEKGKYVELRCDPISGHTALYWYRQSLGQGPEFLIYFQGTGAADDSGLPNDRFFAVRPEGSVSTLKIQRTERGDSAVYLCASSLSGGTGNEQFFGPGTRLTVL.

The V gene is TRBV2, the J gene TRBJ1-1; D remains unclear. CDR1 and CDR2 (germline): SNHLY, FYNNEI. The V end was cut by 6 bases, the J end by 2 bases, with 10 bases between. The CDR3 sequence is 13 residues long. The CDR3 region is CASRKTGNTEAFF. CDR3 DNA sequence: TGTGCCAGCAGGAAAACGGGTAACACTGAAGCTTTCTTT.

This clone has more than one count but fewer than ten. This chain links TRBV19 with TRBJ2-1; TRBD2 agrees at 12 bases. The V and J ends lost 5 bases and 5 bases, in that order; junction bases with no gene match: 4. Looked up from germline, CDR1 is LNHDA and CDR2 is SQIVND (reference sequence). The CDR3 consists of 15 residues. The CDR3 region is CASSLLAGGDNEQFF. CDR3 sequence (DNA): TGTGCCAGTAGTCTTCTAGCGGGAGGGGACAATGAGCAGTTCTTC.

V is TRBV18 and J is TRBJ2-7; possibly TRBD2 for D (6 bases). Germline CDR1 KGHSH, CDR2 LQKENI. With 3 bases removed from V and 6 bases from J, the gap between germline ends came to 18 bases. The CDR3 runs to 15 residues. The CDR3 loop is CASSPIPGEPREQYF. CDR3 in DNA: TGTGCCAGCTCACCCATTCCGGGAGAACCCCGCGAGCAGTACTTC. Using reference TRBV18 and TRBJ2-7 for the parts outside the CDR3, the full variable domain is NAGVMQNPRHLVRRRGQEARLRCSPMKGHSHVYWYRQLPEEGLKFMVYLQKENIIDESGMPKERFSAEFPKEGPSILRIQQVVRGDSAAYFCASSPIPGEPREQYFGPGTRLTVT.